These 28 T cell receptor beta chains share one sample of origin, sequenced in a study of blood T cell repertoires in COVID-19. TCRdb's table, derived via immunoSEQ multiplex PCR, lists solely in-frame clones and lacks some. Found here are a few hundred thousand clones, approximately 88% of them singletons; the top ten hold 2% to 2.5%. Sequencing was performed on PBMCs or T cells enriched from blood (not recorded which). These receptors all come from a woman in her forties with acute COVID-19.

This chain joins TRBV5-4 and TRBJ2-5; tentative D call: TRBD2 (5 bases). The CDR3 is 15 residues long. The V end was cut by 2 bases, the J end by 5 bases, with 16 bases between. Germline assignment: CDR1 SGHNT and CDR2 YYREEE (reference sequence). CDR3 residues: CASSFFGLSGETQYF. The CDR3, as DNA: TGTGCCAGCAGCTTTTTCGGGCTCTCGGGGGAGACCCAGTACTTC.

The chain is built from TRBV25-1 and TRBJ2-5, with 8 bases identical to TRBD1. The CDR3 covers 15 residues. The germline V gene encodes CDR1 MGHDK and CDR2 SYGVNS. V dropped 2 bases and J dropped 5; count of bases not matched to a gene: 7. The CDR3 DNA is TGTGCCAGCAGTGAACTCCGGACAGGGAGGGAGACCCAGTACTTC. This encodes CASSELRTGRETQYF.

V usage is TRBV2 and J usage is TRBJ2-6, with a weak D call TRBD2 (6 bases). The ends were cut back, 3 bases at V and 0 bases at J, with 9 bases in the middle. Germline V gene sequence: CDR1 SNHLY, CDR2 FYNNEI. The CDR3 spans 16 residues. CDR3 region: CASSEGGASGANVLTF. The CDR3 DNA is TGTGCCAGCAGTGAGGGCGGGGCCTCTGGGGCCAACGTCCTGACTTTC.

The chain joins TRBV27 to TRBJ2-3; 9 bases fit TRBD1. The germline V gene has CDR1 MNHEY and CDR2 SMNVEV (reference sequence). The CDR3 totals 15 residues. V shed 5 bases and J 6 bases; nucleotides not matched to a gene: 9. CDR3 sequence reads: CASSNHPTGGDTQYF. In nucleotides, the CDR3 is TGTGCCAGCAGTAATCACCCGACAGGGGGGGATACGCAGTATTTT.

The chain uses TRBV7-9 and TRBJ1-2; 12 bases align to TRBD1. Germline values: CDR1 SEHNR, CDR2 FQNEAQ (reference sequence). The length of the CDR3 is 16 residues. The V and J ends lost 5 bases and 2 bases, in that order; junction bases with no gene match: 6. CDR3 coding DNA: TGTGCCAGCAGCGGGGGACAGGGGGCTTCAAACTATGGCTACACCTTC. This sequence encodes CASSGGQGASNYGYTF.

The chain couples TRBV19 to TRBJ1-5, with 7 bases matching TRBD1. This CDR3 has 16 residues. CDR1 LNHDA and CDR2 SQIVND come from the germline V gene (reference sequence). Trimming at V came to 7 bases and at J to 2 bases, leaving 11 bases not matched to a gene. The CDR3 loop reads CASTVRQGPGNQPQHF. CDR3 coding DNA: TGTGCCAGTACCGTGAGACAGGGTCCGGGCAATCAGCCCCAGCATTTT.

The CDR3 sequence: CASSLVSDRVGAFF. The CDR3 nucleotides read TGTGCCAGCAGCTTAGTTTCGGACAGGGTGGGAGCTTTCTTT. This chain joins TRBV11-3 and TRBJ1-1, with 8 bases lining up with TRBD1. The CDR3 extends over 14 amino acids. V lost 1 base and J lost 10; bases outside the gene matches: 8. Germline-derived CDR1 and CDR2 are SGHNT and YENEEA.

The V call is TRBV18, the J call TRBJ1-2; unclear D gene. V dropped 3 bases and J dropped 4 bases, with 15 bases sitting between them. Germline V gives CDR1 KGHSH, CDR2 LQKENI. This CDR3 region has 15 residues. In nucleotides, the CDR3 is TGTGCCAGCTCACCCCCTACCGGGGAGGGCTATGGCTACACCTTC. Translating gives CASSPPTGEGYGYTF.

This chain links TRBV6-2 or TRBV6-3 with TRBJ1-5; D perhaps matches TRBD1 (6 bases). The CDR3 spans 16 residues. Germline V lookup: CDR1 MNHEY, CDR2 SVGEGT. Trimming shortened V by 0 bases and J by 2 bases, and 11 bases separated the two germline ends. CDR3 residues: CASSYSRAGGNQPQHF. In DNA form, the CDR3 reads TGTGCCAGCAGTTACTCCCGGGCAGGGGGCAATCAGCCCCAGCATTTT.

V gene TRBV29-1 combines with J gene TRBJ2-4, with D perhaps matching TRBD2 (6 bases). CDR3 length equals 14 residues. Germline V CDR1 and CDR2: SQVTM, ANQGSEA. V was cut by 7 bases and J by 1 base, with 14 bases left in between. The CDR3 nucleotides read TGCAGCGCGATGAAAGGGAGGGCCAAAAACATTCAGTACTTC. Protein sequence: CSAMKGRAKNIQYF.

The rearrangement uses TRBV10-2 and TRBJ2-7, with D possibly being TRBD2 (5 bases). This CDR3 region has 13 residues. Germline CDR1 WSHSY, CDR2 SAAADI. Trimming shortened V by 9 bases and J by 5 bases, and 17 bases separated the two germline ends. The CDR3 region is CASREQVPDEQYV. Here the CDR3 DNA reads TGCGCCAGTAGGGAGCAGGTACCAGACGAGCAGTACGTC.

The CDR3 spells CASNARDKASYEQYF. In nucleotides, the CDR3 is TGTGCCAGCAATGCCCGGGACAAAGCCTCCTACGAGCAGTACTTC. This chain uses TRBV2 with TRBJ2-7, with D maybe TRBD1 (6 bases). The CDR3 totals 15 residues. From germline, CDR1 is SNHLY and CDR2 FYNNEI. V dropped 7 bases and J dropped 0 bases, with 16 bases sitting between them.

Of note for this clone: This CDR3 is also generated by other DNA sequences in the sample. The rearrangement links TRBV4-2 to TRBJ1-3; the match to TRBD1 covers 7 bases. This CDR3 contains 16 residues. Germline CDR1 and CDR2: LGHNA and YNFKEQ. V shed 0 bases and J 0 bases; nucleotides not matched to a gene: 2. The CDR3 spells CASSQDRDSSGNTIYF. The CDR3 nucleotides are TGTGCCAGCAGCCAAGACCGGGACAGCTCTGGAAACACCATATATTTT.

In this sample, this clone turned up once. The chain couples TRBV5-6 to TRBJ2-6; 8 bases agree with TRBD1. From germline, CDR1 is SGHDT and CDR2 YYEEEE. The CDR3 totals 19 residues. V lost 2 bases to trimming and J lost 0 bases; unmatched junction nucleotides: 10. The DNA for the CDR3 is TGTGCCAGCAGCTTTCGGGGTACAGGGGGTCCCTCTGGGGCCAACGTCCTGACTTTC. Residues: CASSFRGTGGPSGANVLTF. Variable domain in full (rest from reference TRBV5-6 and TRBJ2-6): DAGVTQSPTHLIKTRGQQVTLRCSPKSGHDTVSWYQQALGQGPQFIFQYYEEEERQRGNFPDRFSGHQFPNYSSELNVNALLLGDSALYLCASSFRGTGGPSGANVLTFGAGSRLTVL.

The chain has TRBV30 and TRBJ2-7; maybe TRBD2 (5 bases). Trimming took 2 bases from V and 6 from J, leaving 17 bases between them. This CDR3 has 14 residues. The germline V gene encodes CDR1 GTSNPN and CDR2 SVGIG (reference sequence). The CDR3 region has the DNA TGTGCCTGGAGTCACGTTGGAGGTCTCTCCGAGCAGTACTTC. Translation gives CAWSHVGGLSEQYF.

The chain employs TRBV19 and TRBJ1-3, with TRBD1 identical over 10 bases. This CDR3 comprises 16 residues. Looked up from germline, CDR1 is LNHDA and CDR2 is SQIVND (reference sequence). V gave up 5 bases and J gave up 4 bases; unmatched junction bases: 8. The CDR3: CASSPPGQGKGNTIYF. The CDR3, as DNA: TGTGCCAGTAGTCCCCCGGGACAGGGGAAAGGAAACACCATATATTTT.

The chain links TRBV7-9 to TRBJ1-1, with D perhaps matching TRBD1 (5 bases). The V gene's germline CDR1 is SEHNR and CDR2 FQNEAQ (reference sequence). Trimming took off 5 bases at V and 12 bases at J, with 13 bases between the two ends. The CDR3 length is 11 residues. Here the CDR3 DNA reads TGTGCCAGCAGCGTACAGGTCGAACCTTTCTTT. This encodes CASSVQVEPFF.

The chain is built from TRBV7-9 and TRBJ1-4; maybe TRBD1 (6 bases). Germline V gene sequence: CDR1 SEHNR, CDR2 FQNEAQ (reference sequence). The V gene lost 4 bases and the J gene lost 3 bases, with 9 bases spanning the gap. CDR3 size: 14 residues. CDR3 residues: CASSSDRSNEKLFF. In DNA, the CDR3 is TGTGCCAGCAGCTCCGACAGGTCTAATGAAAAACTGTTTTTT.

The DNA of the CDR3 is TGTGCCAGCAGTGAGACTAGCGGGGACTGGGGGGAGCAGTTCTTC. Encoded protein: CASSETSGDWGEQFF. The chain couples TRBV6-2 or TRBV6-3 to TRBJ2-1; 11 nucleotides align to TRBD2. The CDR3 has 15 residues. V was clipped by 5 bases and J by 10 bases; unmatched bases: 10. Germline CDR1 and CDR2: MNHEY and SVGEGT.

V and J are TRBV5-5 and TRBJ1-6; D gene ambiguous. The CDR3 contains 15 residues. Germline lookup yields CDR1 SGHKS and CDR2 YYEKEE (reference sequence). Trimming removed 1 base at V and 0 bases at J, with 5 bases between. CDR3 bases: TGTGCCAGCAGCTTGATGAGCTCCTATAATTCACCCCTCCACTTT. Its protein is CASSLMSSYNSPLHF.

This clone was picked up a small number of times. The genes are TRBV10-2 and TRBJ2-1; D perhaps matches TRBD2 (6 bases). Germline V gives CDR1 WSHSY, CDR2 SAAADI. With 2 bases removed from V and 6 bases from J, the gap between germline ends came to 11 bases. CDR3 length: 14 amino acids. The CDR3 protein is CASSERGGANEQFF. The CDR3 region has the DNA TGCGCCAGCAGTGAGAGGGGAGGAGCCAATGAGCAGTTCTTC.

The gene calls are TRBV5-1 and TRBJ2-5, with 8 bases lining up with TRBD2. CDR3 length: 15 amino acids. Germline CDR1 SGHRS, CDR2 YFSETQ. Germline trimming cut 7 bases from V and 4 bases from J; bases unmatched to any gene: 12. Here the CDR3 reads CASAPTGGAGETQYF. The CDR3 DNA sequence: TGCGCCAGCGCCCCGACGGGGGGGGCGGGAGAGACCCAGTACTTC.

The V call is TRBV12-3 or TRBV12-4, the J call TRBJ1-1, with 10 bases fitting TRBD1. The CDR3 spans 13 residues. V lost 6 bases to trimming and J lost 6 bases; unmatched junction nucleotides: 4. CDR3 bases: TGTGCCAGCAGGGGGGACAGGGGCTCTGAAGCTTTCTTT. It yields the protein CASRGDRGSEAFF.

As concerns this clone: Other DNA sequences from this sample encode an identical CDR3 as well. This chain joins TRBV18 and TRBJ2-7; D perhaps matches TRBD1 (6 bases). In germline, CDR1 is KGHSH, CDR2 LQKENI. This CDR3 is built from 14 residues. V was trimmed by 3 bases and J by 4 bases, leaving 13 bases between them. In DNA, the CDR3 is TGTGCCAGCTCACCTACAGGGTCTTCTTACGAGCAGTACTTC. Residues: CASSPTGSSYEQYF.

The J gene is TRBJ2-3, the V gene TRBV11-2; D gene uncertain. Germline lookup yields CDR1 SGHAT and CDR2 FQNNGV. V lost 0 bases and J lost 4, with 5 bases in between. The CDR3 is 13 amino acids. DNA for the CDR3: TGTGCCAGCAGCTTAGAACAAGCAGATACGCAGTATTTT. This sequence encodes CASSLEQADTQYF.

This clone was picked up one time. The gene calls are TRBV19 and TRBJ1-5, with D tentatively TRBD1 (6 bases). V was pared by 5 bases and J by 5 bases, with 13 bases between. CDR1 and CDR2 (germline): LNHDA, SQIVND (reference sequence). The CDR3 has 14 residues. This CDR3 reads CASSEGVSHQPQHF. In DNA, the CDR3 is TGTGCCAGTAGTGAGGGGGTCAGCCATCAGCCCCAGCATTTT.

The chain is built from TRBV7-8 and TRBJ2-5; the match to TRBD1 covers 10 bases. The CDR3 contains 15 residues. Germline CDR1 reads SGHVS; CDR2 reads FQNEAQ. With 0 bases clipped from V and 4 bases from J, the junction kept 2 bases outside the gene matches. The CDR3 region is CASSLAGDRGETQYF. DNA for the CDR3: TGTGCCAGCAGCTTAGCTGGGGACAGGGGAGAGACCCAGTACTTC. The full variable domain, its missing parts supplied by reference TRBV7-8 and TRBJ2-5, is GAGVSQSPRYKVAKRGQDVALRCDPISGHVSLFWYQQALGQGPEFLTYFQNEAQLDKSGLPSDRFFAERPEGSVSTLKIQRTQQEDSAVYLCASSLAGDRGETQYFGPGTRLLVL.

The gene calls are TRBV5-8 and TRBJ2-2; D perhaps matches TRBD1 (5 bases). Germline V gene sequence: CDR1 SGHTS, CDR2 YDEGEE. Trimming took 5 bases from V and 5 from J, leaving 16 bases between them. CDR3 length: 15 residues. In nucleotides, the CDR3 is TGTGCCAGCAGAGCGAGACAGAGAGGAACCGGGGAGCTGTTTTTT. Amino acids: CASRARQRGTGELFF.